This T cell receptor (beta chain) was documented in a study of OX40 agonist ivuxolimab in advanced cancers. About the research overall: Dose-escalation patients had hepatocellular carcinoma, melanoma, renal cell or head and neck cancer. Points from the study as a whole: CD8+ T cells averaged more expanded clones than CD4+.

A remark on this clone: The target antigen is unknown.

Generated by immunoSEQ multiplex PCR, the TCRdb table keeps only in-frame clones and is missing some. The profile shows some 14,000 clones, 82% of them singletons. The CDR3 covers 15 residues. Germline CDR1 reads SGHVS; CDR2 reads FNYEAQ. Trimming shortened V by 3 bases and J by 0 bases, and 11 bases separated the two germline ends. The rearrangement links TRBV7-6 to TRBJ1-1, with D perhaps matching TRBD1 (6 bases). The TCR sequence derives from an adult with an advanced solid tumor such as melanoma, head and neck, liver or kidney cancer. The material sequenced was CD4+ or CD8+ T cells sorted from blood, taken in a trial of the OX40 agonist ivuxolimab. Here the CDR3 reads CASSLGGSMNTEAFF. The CDR3 nucleotides are TGTGCCAGCAGCTTGGGGGGCAGCATGAACACTGAAGCTTTCTTT. Full variable domain (outside the CDR3, taken from reference TRBV7-6 and TRBJ1-1): GAGVSQSPRYKVTKRGQDVALRCDPISGHVSLYWYRQALGQGPEFLTYFNYEAQQDKSGLPNDRFSAERPEGSISTLTIQRTEQRDSAMYRCASSLGGSMNTEAFFGQGTRLTVV.